The 25 T cell receptor beta chains below all came from one sample that was sequenced in a study of shared clonotypes between healthy human individuals. Only in-frame clones appear in the TCRdb table, and some are missing; sequencing was by immunoSEQ multiplex PCR. In the table there are about 2.3 million clones, just over 90% of which are singletons. The sample taken for sequencing was naive CD4+ T cells from PBMCs. Indicated subset: CD45RA+ positively selected. The origin of the receptors is a man younger than 30 in good health. Some clones in this sample may be carry-over from other donors' samples.

V is TRBV5-1 and J is TRBJ2-7, with unresolved D. The CDR3 is made up of 15 amino acids. The V end lost 0 bases, the J end lost 0 bases, and 10 bases lay between the germline ends. Germline loops: CDR1 SGHRS, CDR2 YFSETQ. CDR3 loop: CASSLVDTSSYEQYF. The CDR3 DNA follows: TGCGCCAGCAGCTTGGTAGATACTTCCTCCTACGAGCAGTACTTC.

The chain carries TRBV6-1 and TRBJ2-1; D unresolved. Trimming stripped 3 bases from V and 10 bases from J, with 10 bases between. Per germline, CDR1 MNHNS and CDR2 SASEGT. The CDR3 totals 12 residues. CDR3 region: CASSEDAREQFF. In DNA, the CDR3 is TGTGCCAGCAGTGAGGACGCTCGGGAGCAGTTCTTC.

In DNA form, the CDR3 reads TGTGCCAGCAGCTTATGGGGGAGGAACACTGAAGCTTTCTTT. Protein sequence: CASSLWGRNTEAFF. The V call is TRBV5-6, the J call TRBJ1-1; TRBD1 is a possible D gene (5 bases). The CDR3 extends over 14 amino acids. V dropped 2 bases and J dropped 1 base, with 9 bases sitting between them. Looked up from germline, CDR1 is SGHDT and CDR2 is YYEEEE.

This rearrangement joins TRBV5-1 to TRBJ2-7; 12 bases align to TRBD2. V gave up 3 bases and J gave up 0 bases; unmatched junction bases: 4. This CDR3 has 16 residues. Looked up from germline, CDR1 is SGHRS and CDR2 is YFSETQ. The chain's CDR3 is CASSSILAGGSYEQYF. Written as DNA, the CDR3 is TGCGCCAGCAGCTCCATACTAGCGGGAGGCTCCTACGAGCAGTACTTC.

V and J are TRBV5-1 and TRBJ2-2, with 10 bases that match TRBD2. This CDR3 has 16 amino acids. Germline assignment: CDR1 SGHRS and CDR2 YFSETQ. With 4 bases clipped from V and 4 bases from J, the junction kept 7 bases outside the gene matches. The CDR3 DNA reads TGCGCCAGCAGCCTCCCTAGCGGGAGATCCACCGGGGAGCTGTTTTTT. It is translated as CASSLPSGRSTGELFF.

The CDR3 DNA reads TGTGCCAGCTCACCACCCCCAGGGTTCTATGGCTACACCTTC. It translates to CASSPPPGFYGYTF. The gene calls are TRBV18 and TRBJ1-2, with D possibly matching TRBD1 (5 bases). In germline, CDR1 is KGHSH, CDR2 LQKENI. V lost 0 bases to trimming and J lost 4 bases, with 9 bases between them. This CDR3 has 14 residues.

This clone occurred once. The chain couples TRBV10-3 to TRBJ2-6; D is unclear. Germline V lookup: CDR1 ENHRY, CDR2 SYGVKD. CDR3 length equals 16 residues. Trimming removed 0 bases at V and 4 bases at J, with 10 bases between. The CDR3 DNA sequence: TGTGCCATCAGTGAGTCGCTGGATTTGGGGGCCAACGTCCTGACTTTC. It encodes CAISESLDLGANVLTF.

The chain couples TRBV6-5 to TRBJ2-5; D ambiguous. Deletions cut 6 bases from V and 4 bases from J, with 9 bases between. Germline values: CDR1 MNHEY, CDR2 SVGAGI. This CDR3 is built from 12 residues. The CDR3, as DNA: TGTGCCAGCAGAAGGTTGGGAGAGACCCAGTACTTC. Its protein product is CASRRLGETQYF.

V gene TRBV29-1 combines with J gene TRBJ1-2; the match to TRBD1 covers 7 bases. The germline V gene encodes CDR1 SQVTM and CDR2 ANQGSEA. The V gene end was trimmed by 6 bases and the J gene end by 7 bases; junction bases not matched to a gene: 11. This CDR3 contains 13 residues. The CDR3 DNA follows: TGCAGCGTAGGCCTGTTGACAGGGACTGGCTACACCTTC. This translates into CSVGLLTGTGYTF.

The CDR3 spells CASIGGPTNTEAFF. The DNA of the CDR3 is TGTGCCAGCATCGGTGGACCAACCAATACTGAAGCTTTCTTT. The V and J genes are TRBV13 and TRBJ1-1; no reliable D call. V was shortened by 7 bases and J by 5 bases, with 17 bases between the two germline ends. CDR3 size: 14 residues. Looked up from germline, CDR1 is PRHDT and CDR2 is FYEKMQ (reference sequence).

The gene calls are TRBV7-3 and TRBJ2-5, with 7 bases fitting TRBD1. From germline, CDR1 is SGHTA and CDR2 FQGTGA. The CDR3 loop spans 14 amino acids. V gave up 4 bases and J gave up 7 bases; unmatched junction bases: 9. The CDR3 DNA follows: TGTGCCAGCAGCTCAGGACAGGTCCCAGGGACCCAGTACTTC. Translated: CASSSGQVPGTQYF.

This clone has just one count. V usage is TRBV5-1 and J usage is TRBJ2-7, with 8 bases matching TRBD2. The CDR3 contains 14 residues. Germline-derived CDR1 and CDR2 are SGHRS and YFSETQ. J was trimmed by 5 bases and V by 2 bases; bases with no gene match: 6. The CDR3 region is CASSLSGSSHEQYF. Written as DNA, the CDR3 is TGCGCCAGCAGCTTAAGCGGGAGCAGCCACGAGCAGTACTTC.

This clone was recorded once. CDR3 DNA sequence: TGTGCCAGCAGCGGGGACAGGGGGCTCTACGAGCAGTACTTC. It codes for CASSGDRGLYEQYF. The rearrangement links TRBV2 to TRBJ2-7; 12 positions match TRBD1. CDR3 length equals 14 residues. Trimming at V came to 6 bases and at J to 3 bases, leaving 3 bases not matched to a gene. Germline assignment: CDR1 SNHLY and CDR2 FYNNEI.

V is TRBV5-1 and J is TRBJ1-1, with a weak D call TRBD1 (6 bases). V was shortened by 1 base and J by 4 bases, with 20 bases between the two germline ends. The length of the CDR3 is 17 residues. Germline values: CDR1 SGHRS, CDR2 YFSETQ. In DNA form, the CDR3 reads TGCGCCAGCAGCTTGAATAGTCTGCGGGGAGGGGGCACTGAAGCTTTCTTT. Protein product: CASSLNSLRGGGTEAFF.

The V gene is TRBV28, the J gene TRBJ2-7; D gene ambiguous. Germline CDR1 reads MDHEN; CDR2 reads SYDVKM. V was cut by 8 bases and J by 3 bases, with 14 bases left in between. The CDR3 has 13 residues. The DNA of the CDR3 is TGTGCCAGCGCCCGGCCGGGTCTCTACGAGCAGTACTTC. The encoded protein is CASARPGLYEQYF.

The gene calls are TRBV11-2 and TRBJ2-3; no firm D call. Germline assignment: CDR1 SGHAT and CDR2 FQNNGV. Trimming stripped 7 bases from V and 2 bases from J, with 10 bases between. CDR3 length: 13 residues. CDR3 DNA sequence: TGTGCCAGCACCCCCCGCCACACAGATACGCAGTATTTT. This encodes CASTPRHTDTQYF.

The gene calls are TRBV5-1 and TRBJ2-5; possibly TRBD2 for D (6 bases). The V end lost 2 bases, the J end lost 7 bases, and 15 bases lay between the germline ends. The CDR3 sequence is 14 residues long. The germline V gene has CDR1 SGHRS and CDR2 YFSETQ. The CDR3 here is CASSFGGEEGTQYF. DNA of the CDR3: TGCGCCAGCAGCTTCGGAGGGGAGGAGGGGACCCAGTACTTC.

As concerns this clone: The same CDR3 also results from other DNA sequences found in this sample. The rearrangement joins TRBV5-1 to TRBJ2-2; a weak D match, TRBD1 (6 bases). The germline V and J ends were trimmed by 3 bases and 1 base, with 10 bases remaining between them. Germline CDR1 SGHRS, CDR2 YFSETQ. The CDR3 extends over 15 amino acids. In nucleotides, the CDR3 is TGCGCCAGCAGCTCAGGACAGCTGAACACCGGGGAGCTGTTTTTT. Protein product: CASSSGQLNTGELFF.

This chain joins TRBV2 and TRBJ2-2; 8 nucleotides match TRBD1. CDR1 SNHLY and CDR2 FYNNEI come from the germline V gene. V dropped 7 bases and J dropped 6; count of bases not matched to a gene: 10. This CDR3 is built from 15 residues. The CDR3: CASKDRGSGAGELFF. CDR3 nucleotide sequence: TGTGCCAGCAAAGACAGGGGATCGGGCGCCGGGGAGCTGTTTTTT.

The rearrangement links TRBV14 to TRBJ2-1, with TRBD1 as a possible D gene (5 bases). The ends were cut back, 4 bases at V and 9 bases at J, with 16 bases in the middle. The CDR3 sequence is 14 residues long. Germline V gene sequence: CDR1 SGHDN, CDR2 FVKESK. The DNA for the CDR3 is TGTGCCAGCAGCCTGAACCGGCTAAGGGGTGAGCAGTTCTTC. Translation: CASSLNRLRGEQFF.

The chain joins TRBV30 to TRBJ2-2; TRBD1 might be the D (7 bases). Trimming removed 4 bases at V and 5 bases at J, with 8 bases between. Per germline, CDR1 GTSNPN and CDR2 SVGIG (reference sequence). The CDR3 is made up of 12 amino acids. The CDR3 sequence is CAWTGGTGELFF. The CDR3 nucleotides are TGTGCCTGGACAGGGGGGACCGGGGAGCTGTTTTTT.

J is TRBJ1-1 and V is TRBV5-8; TRBD1 is a possible D gene (5 bases). The CDR3 consists of 13 residues. The germline gives CDR1 SGHTS, CDR2 YDEGEE. The V gene lost 0 bases and the J gene lost 10 bases, with 13 bases spanning the gap. The CDR3 region is CASSLVQARGAFF. The CDR3 DNA follows: TGTGCCAGCAGCTTGGTACAGGCGCGGGGAGCTTTCTTT.

The chain links TRBV2 to TRBJ2-5; weak D call: TRBD2 (6 bases). The CDR3 extends over 15 amino acids. V was shortened by 3 bases and J by 4 bases, with 15 bases between the two germline ends. The germline CDR1 and CDR2 sequences are SNHLY and FYNNEI. The DNA for the CDR3 is TGTGCCAGCAGTGACTCCGGGAGCCCCGGAGAGACCCAGTACTTC. Translated, it gives CASSDSGSPGETQYF.

The chain carries TRBV6-5 and TRBJ1-6; D gene ambiguous. The CDR3 consists of 12 residues. The V and J ends lost 6 bases and 6 bases respectively, with 6 bases between them. The V gene's germline CDR1 is MNHEY and CDR2 SVGAGI. CDR3 nucleotides: TGTGCCAGCAGCCCCCCTAATTCACCCCTCCACTTT. Protein: CASSPPNSPLHF.

The rearrangement joins TRBV5-1 to TRBJ1-3; a weak D match, TRBD1 (6 bases). The CDR3 length is 15 residues. V was cut by 3 bases and J by 4 bases, with 14 bases left in between. Germline V CDR1 and CDR2: SGHRS, YFSETQ. The CDR3 coding sequence is TGCGCCAGCAGCTCGAGTACAGGGTGGGGAAACACCATATATTTT. Encoded protein: CASSSSTGWGNTIYF.